A selection of T cell receptor beta chains follows, all from one sample in a study of response to subunit inactivated influenza vaccine. TCRdb reprocessed the RT-PCR reads with MiXCR, giving one entry per CDR3 protein. The data hold roughly 570,000 distinct CDR3 sequences, with approximately 15% observed a single time. The starting material was PBMCs from blood, obtained 11 to 12 days after vaccination. The receptors come from a man between 50 and 59 years old who received an inactivated influenza vaccine. The CDR3 runs from the conserved cysteine through the conserved F or W. Each record gives: D gene, J gene, clone size, V gene, CDR3 protein, CDR3 DNA. A D gene is named only where the DNA matches it firmly. Size is stated for part of the rows, as once, few or many counts, or as a class when the clone is expanded.

d_call: NA; j_call: TRBJ2-2; clone_size: few; v_call: TRBV7-2; cdr3_aa: CASSLIPRTGELFF; cdr3_nt: TGTGCCAGCAGCTTAATCCCCAGGACCGGGGAGCTGTTTTTT
d_call: NA; j_call: TRBJ2-3; clone_size: few; v_call: TRBV6-5; cdr3_aa: CASSYGQGSGADTQYF; cdr3_nt: TGTGCCAGCAGTTACGGGCAGGGGAGCGGAGCAGATACGCAGTATTTT
d_call: TRBD2; j_call: TRBJ2-3; clone_size: few; v_call: TRBV2; cdr3_aa: CASRGLAGVNTQYF; cdr3_nt: TGTGCCAGCAGAGGACTAGCGGGAGTGAATACGCAGTATTTT
d_call: TRBD1; j_call: TRBJ1-5; clone_size: few; v_call: TRBV7-2; cdr3_aa: CASSYTGTEYQPQHF; cdr3_nt: TGTGCCAGCAGTTACACCGGGACAGAGTATCAGCCCCAGCATTTT
d_call: NA; j_call: TRBJ1-1; clone_size: NA; v_call: TRBV6-2/TRBV6-3; cdr3_aa: CASSYFSLGHTEAFF; cdr3_nt: TGTGCCAGCAGCTATTTCAGCCTGGGGCACACTGAAGCTTTCTTT
d_call: TRBD2; j_call: TRBJ2-3; clone_size: NA; v_call: TRBV24-1; cdr3_aa: CATSDPLAGVTDTQYF; cdr3_nt: TGTGCCACCAGTGATCCTTTAGCGGGAGTCACAGATACGCAGTATTTT
d_call: NA; j_call: TRBJ2-7; clone_size: NA; v_call: TRBV4-2; cdr3_aa: CASSQRGTAGSYEQYF; cdr3_nt: TGTGCCAGCAGCCAACGCGGGACAGCCGGTTCCTACGAGCAGTACTTC
d_call: NA; j_call: TRBJ1-2; clone_size: few; v_call: TRBV29-1; cdr3_aa: CSAVLAGWNYGYTF; cdr3_nt: TGCAGCGCTGTCCTGGCGGGGTGGAACTATGGCTACACCTTC
d_call: TRBD2; j_call: TRBJ2-1; clone_size: few; v_call: TRBV29-1; cdr3_aa: CSVVTSVEQFF; cdr3_nt: TGCAGCGTCGTAACTAGCGTTGAGCAGTTCTTC
d_call: NA; j_call: TRBJ1-1; clone_size: many; v_call: TRBV29-1; cdr3_aa: CSVGQGANTEAFF; cdr3_nt: TGCAGCGTTGGGCAGGGAGCGAACACTGAAGCTTTCTTT
d_call: NA; j_call: TRBJ1-1; clone_size: few; v_call: TRBV6-1; cdr3_aa: CASSLTGLASEAFF; cdr3_nt: TGTGCCAGCAGTCTGACAGGCCTCGCCTCTGAAGCTTTCTTT
d_call: NA; j_call: TRBJ1-1; clone_size: NA; v_call: TRBV10-3; cdr3_aa: CAISVGGLNTEAFF; cdr3_nt: TGTGCCATCAGTGTAGGGGGGCTGAACACTGAAGCTTTCTTT
d_call: NA; j_call: TRBJ2-5; clone_size: many; v_call: TRBV20-1; cdr3_aa: CSARGGVGETQYF; cdr3_nt: TGCAGTGCTAGAGGGGGAGTTGGGGAGACCCAGTACTTC
d_call: NA; j_call: TRBJ1-5; clone_size: few; v_call: TRBV7-2; cdr3_aa: CASSLVAGGNQPQHF; cdr3_nt: TGTGCCAGCAGCTTAGTTGCGGGGGGCAATCAGCCCCAGCATTTT
d_call: NA; j_call: TRBJ1-5; clone_size: few; v_call: TRBV4-3; cdr3_aa: CASSQSLVGNQPQHF; cdr3_nt: TGCGCCAGCAGCCAATCGTTGGTGGGGAATCAGCCCCAGCATTTT
d_call: NA; j_call: TRBJ2-7; clone_size: NA; v_call: TRBV20-1; cdr3_aa: CSALLGMGEQYF; cdr3_nt: TGCAGTGCCCTACTGGGGATGGGCGAGCAGTACTTC
d_call: TRBD2; j_call: TRBJ2-1; clone_size: few; v_call: TRBV5-1; cdr3_aa: CASSLVRRGASNEQFF; cdr3_nt: TGCGCCAGCAGCCTGGTTAGGCGGGGGGCTAGCAATGAGCAGTTCTTC
d_call: NA; j_call: TRBJ1-2; clone_size: NA; v_call: TRBV29-1; cdr3_aa: CSVENYGYTF; cdr3_nt: TGCAGCGTTGAAAACTATGGCTACACCTTC
d_call: NA; j_call: TRBJ2-1; clone_size: NA; v_call: TRBV29-1; cdr3_aa: CSVLKDPGYNEQFF; cdr3_nt: TGCAGCGTTTTAAAGGACCCAGGGTACAATGAGCAGTTCTTC
d_call: NA; j_call: TRBJ2-3; clone_size: many; v_call: TRBV5-1; cdr3_aa: CASREDQTSDTQYF; cdr3_nt: TGCGCCAGCAGGGAGGATCAGACGTCAGATACGCAGTATTTT
d_call: TRBD1; j_call: TRBJ1-3; clone_size: NA; v_call: TRBV5-4; cdr3_aa: CASSSGQSLSGNTIYF; cdr3_nt: TGTGCCAGCAGCTCGGGACAGTCCCTCTCTGGAAACACCATATATTTT
d_call: NA; j_call: TRBJ1-2; clone_size: many; v_call: TRBV20-1; cdr3_aa: CSAVSRAGFGYTF; cdr3_nt: TGCAGTGCTGTTAGTAGGGCTGGATTTGGCTACACCTTC
d_call: TRBD1; j_call: TRBJ1-4; clone_size: NA; v_call: TRBV11-2; cdr3_aa: CASSRRQGGGEKLFF; cdr3_nt: TGTGCCAGCAGCCGCAGACAGGGGGGGGGTGAAAAACTGTTTTTT
d_call: TRBD1; j_call: TRBJ2-7; clone_size: NA; v_call: TRBV12-3/TRBV12-4; cdr3_aa: CASSPQVTGEKEQYF; cdr3_nt: TGTGCCAGCAGTCCACAAGTGACAGGGGAGAAGGAGCAGTACTTC
d_call: NA; j_call: TRBJ1-4; clone_size: many; v_call: TRBV12-3/TRBV12-4; cdr3_aa: CASTVWGIGEKLFF; cdr3_nt: TGTGCCAGCACCGTTTGGGGGATAGGGGAAAAACTGTTTTTT
d_call: NA; j_call: TRBJ1-5; clone_size: NA; v_call: TRBV20-1; cdr3_aa: CSARDIGGGTNQPQHF; cdr3_nt: TGCAGTGCTAGAGACATCGGGGGAGGGACGAATCAGCCCCAGCATTTT
d_call: TRBD1; j_call: TRBJ2-3; clone_size: many; v_call: TRBV5-1; cdr3_aa: CASSGGQGTGTDTQYF; cdr3_nt: TGCGCCAGCAGCGGAGGACAGGGAACGGGGACAGATACGCAGTATTTT
d_call: NA; j_call: TRBJ2-1; clone_size: NA; v_call: TRBV15; cdr3_aa: CATSRDYGGPNDEQFF; cdr3_nt: TGTGCCACCAGCAGAGATTACGGGGGGCCGAACGATGAGCAGTTCTTC
d_call: TRBD2; j_call: TRBJ2-7; clone_size: NA; v_call: TRBV6-1; cdr3_aa: CASRPSTSGSSGFRYF; cdr3_nt: TGTGCCAGCAGACCCTCGACTAGCGGGAGTTCGGGTTTTCGGTACTTC
d_call: NA; j_call: TRBJ1-1; clone_size: few; v_call: TRBV10-3; cdr3_aa: CAIRGGTEAFF; cdr3_nt: TGTGCCATCAGGGGCGGCACTGAAGCTTTCTTT
d_call: TRBD2; j_call: TRBJ2-5; clone_size: few; v_call: TRBV7-7; cdr3_aa: CASSASGTSGKETQYF; cdr3_nt: TGTGCCAGCAGCGCCTCGGGGACTAGCGGAAAAGAGACCCAGTACTTC
d_call: NA; j_call: TRBJ1-1; clone_size: NA; v_call: TRBV6-5; cdr3_aa: CASSYSRLSNTEAFF; cdr3_nt: TGTGCCAGCAGTTACTCGCGGTTATCGAACACTGAAGCTTTCTTT
d_call: TRBD1; j_call: TRBJ2-1; clone_size: NA; v_call: TRBV5-1; cdr3_aa: CASRSGQGAGNEQFF; cdr3_nt: TGCGCCAGCAGATCTGGACAGGGGGCCGGGAATGAGCAGTTCTTC
d_call: TRBD1; j_call: TRBJ1-1; clone_size: few; v_call: TRBV25-1; cdr3_aa: CASRGTGSTEAFF; cdr3_nt: TGTGCCAGCAGGGGGACAGGGTCCACTGAAGCTTTCTTT
d_call: NA; j_call: TRBJ1-2; clone_size: NA; v_call: TRBV12-3/TRBV12-4; cdr3_aa: CASRKTGAWDYGYTF; cdr3_nt: TGTGCCAGCAGAAAAACCGGGGCCTGGGATTATGGCTACACCTTC
d_call: NA; j_call: TRBJ1-2; clone_size: NA; v_call: TRBV4-2; cdr3_aa: CASSQGVGTNYGYTF; cdr3_nt: TGTGCCAGCAGCCAAGGGGTAGGGACTAACTATGGCTACACCTTC
d_call: NA; j_call: TRBJ2-3; clone_size: few; v_call: TRBV24-1; cdr3_aa: CATSDPRDPHRDTQYF; cdr3_nt: TGTGCCACCAGTGACCCCCGGGACCCGCATAGGGATACGCAGTATTTT
d_call: NA; j_call: TRBJ2-7; clone_size: NA; v_call: TRBV7-9; cdr3_aa: CASRSQGKSYEQYF; cdr3_nt: TGTGCCAGCAGGTCCCAGGGAAAATCCTACGAGCAGTACTTC
d_call: TRBD1; j_call: TRBJ2-5; clone_size: NA; v_call: TRBV4-2; cdr3_aa: CASSQGTGERETQYF; cdr3_nt: TGTGCCAGCAGCCAAGGAACAGGGGAGCGAGAGACCCAGTACTTC
d_call: NA; j_call: TRBJ2-7; clone_size: NA; v_call: TRBV7-2; cdr3_aa: CASSFLQTAEQYF; cdr3_nt: TGTGCCAGCAGCTTCCTCCAGACGGCCGAGCAGTACTTC
d_call: TRBD1; j_call: TRBJ2-7; clone_size: NA; v_call: TRBV15; cdr3_aa: CATSKTRQGAYEQYF; cdr3_nt: TGTGCCACCAGCAAAACCAGACAGGGGGCCTACGAGCAGTACTTC
d_call: TRBD1; j_call: TRBJ2-2; clone_size: few; v_call: TRBV4-3; cdr3_aa: CASSQGTGSKLSTGELFF; cdr3_nt: TGCGCCAGCAGCCAAGGGACAGGGTCGAAGTTGTCGACCGGGGAGCTGTTTTTT
d_call: NA; j_call: TRBJ2-3; clone_size: many; v_call: TRBV12-3/TRBV12-4; cdr3_aa: CASSRQDSTDTQYF; cdr3_nt: TGTGCCAGCAGTCGCCAGGACAGCACAGATACGCAGTATTTT
d_call: NA; j_call: TRBJ1-1; clone_size: NA; v_call: TRBV29-1; cdr3_aa: CSGLNLPGYTEAFF; cdr3_nt: TGCAGCGGATTAAACCTACCGGGGTACACTGAAGCTTTCTTT